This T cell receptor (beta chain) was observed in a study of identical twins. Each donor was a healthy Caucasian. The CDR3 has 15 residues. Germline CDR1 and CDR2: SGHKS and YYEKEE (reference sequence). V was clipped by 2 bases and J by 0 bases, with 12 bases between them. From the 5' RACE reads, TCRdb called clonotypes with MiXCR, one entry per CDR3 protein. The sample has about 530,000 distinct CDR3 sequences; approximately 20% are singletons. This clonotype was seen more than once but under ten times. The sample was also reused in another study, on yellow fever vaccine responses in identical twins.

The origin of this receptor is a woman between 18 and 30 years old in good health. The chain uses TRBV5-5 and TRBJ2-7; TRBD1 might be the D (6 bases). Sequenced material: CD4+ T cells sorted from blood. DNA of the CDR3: TGTGCCAGCAGCTTCACAGGGTTGAACTCCTACGAGCAGTACGTC. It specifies CASSFTGLNSYEQYV.